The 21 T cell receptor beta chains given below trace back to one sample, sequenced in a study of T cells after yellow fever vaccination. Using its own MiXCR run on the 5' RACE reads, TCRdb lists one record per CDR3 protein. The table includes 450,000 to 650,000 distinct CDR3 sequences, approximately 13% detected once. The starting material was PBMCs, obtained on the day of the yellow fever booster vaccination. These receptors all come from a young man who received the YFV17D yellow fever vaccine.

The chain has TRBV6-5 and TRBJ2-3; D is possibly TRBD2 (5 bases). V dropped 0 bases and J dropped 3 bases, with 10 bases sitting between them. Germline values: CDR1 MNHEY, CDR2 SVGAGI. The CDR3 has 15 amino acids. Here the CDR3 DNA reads TGTGCCAGCAGTTACTCGGACGCGGGTACAGATACGCAGTATTTT. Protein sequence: CASSYSDAGTDTQYF.

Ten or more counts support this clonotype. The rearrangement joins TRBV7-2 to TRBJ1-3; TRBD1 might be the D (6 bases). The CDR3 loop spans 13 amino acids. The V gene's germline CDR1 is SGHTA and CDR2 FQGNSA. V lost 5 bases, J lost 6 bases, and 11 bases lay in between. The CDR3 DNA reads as TGTGCCAGCAGCCGGGACACAATAAACACCATATATTTT. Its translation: CASSRDTINTIYF. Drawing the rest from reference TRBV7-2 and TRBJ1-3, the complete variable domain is GAGVSQSPSNKVTEKGKDVELRCDPISGHTALYWYRQSLGQGLEFLIYFQGNSAPDKSGLPSDRFSAERTGGSVSTLTIQRTQQEDSAVYLCASSRDTINTIYFGEGSWLTVV.

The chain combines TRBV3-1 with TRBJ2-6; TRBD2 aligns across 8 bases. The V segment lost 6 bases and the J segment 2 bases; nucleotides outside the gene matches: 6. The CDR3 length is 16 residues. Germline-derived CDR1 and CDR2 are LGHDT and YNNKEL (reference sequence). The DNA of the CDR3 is TGTGCCAGCAGAAGGGCGGGAGGAGCTGGGGCCAACGTCCTGACTTTC. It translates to CASRRAGGAGANVLTF.

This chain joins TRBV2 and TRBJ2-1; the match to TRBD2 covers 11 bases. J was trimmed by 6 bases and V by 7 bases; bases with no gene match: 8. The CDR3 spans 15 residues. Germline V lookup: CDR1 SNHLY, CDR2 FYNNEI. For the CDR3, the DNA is TGTGCCAGCACTCCTATAGCGGGAGGGGGCAATGAGCAGTTCTTC. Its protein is CASTPIAGGGNEQFF.

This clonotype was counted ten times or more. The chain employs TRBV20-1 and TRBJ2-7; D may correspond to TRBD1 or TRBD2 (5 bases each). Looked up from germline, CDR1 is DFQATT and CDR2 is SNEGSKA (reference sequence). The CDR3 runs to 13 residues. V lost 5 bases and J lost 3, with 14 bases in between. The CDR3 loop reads CSAGPGTLYEQYF. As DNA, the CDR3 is TGCAGTGCTGGCCCCGGGACCCTCTACGAGCAGTACTTC.

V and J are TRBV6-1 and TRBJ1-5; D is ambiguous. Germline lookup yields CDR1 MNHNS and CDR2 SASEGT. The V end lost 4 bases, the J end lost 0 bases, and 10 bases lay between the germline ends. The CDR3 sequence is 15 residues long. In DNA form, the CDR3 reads TGTGCCAGCAGTGGGGTGGGGTATAGCAATCAGCCCCAGCATTTT. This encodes CASSGVGYSNQPQHF.

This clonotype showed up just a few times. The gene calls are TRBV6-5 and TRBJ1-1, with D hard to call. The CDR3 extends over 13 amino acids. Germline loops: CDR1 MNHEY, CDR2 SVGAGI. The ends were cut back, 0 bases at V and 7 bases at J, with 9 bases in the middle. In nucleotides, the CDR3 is TGTGCCAGCAGTTACTCAGCCGGCCTTGAAGCTTTCTTT. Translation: CASSYSAGLEAFF.

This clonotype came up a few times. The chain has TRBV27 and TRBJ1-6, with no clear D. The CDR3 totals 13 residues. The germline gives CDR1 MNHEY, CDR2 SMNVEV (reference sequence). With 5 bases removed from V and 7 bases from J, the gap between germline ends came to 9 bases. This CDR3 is CASSVGQNSPLHF. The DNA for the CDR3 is TGTGCCAGCAGTGTTGGGCAGAATTCACCCCTCCACTTT.

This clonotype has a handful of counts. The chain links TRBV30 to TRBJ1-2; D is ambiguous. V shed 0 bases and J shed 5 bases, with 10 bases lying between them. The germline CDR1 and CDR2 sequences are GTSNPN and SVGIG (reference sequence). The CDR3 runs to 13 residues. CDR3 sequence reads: CAWSVMGDYGYTF. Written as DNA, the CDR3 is TGTGCCTGGAGTGTAATGGGTGATTATGGCTACACCTTC.

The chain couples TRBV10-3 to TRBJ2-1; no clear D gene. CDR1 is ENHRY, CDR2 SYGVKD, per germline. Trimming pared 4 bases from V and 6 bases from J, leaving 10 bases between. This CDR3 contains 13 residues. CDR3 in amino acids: CAISGSAGNEQFF. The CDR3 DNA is TGTGCCATCAGTGGGAGCGCAGGCAATGAGCAGTTCTTC.

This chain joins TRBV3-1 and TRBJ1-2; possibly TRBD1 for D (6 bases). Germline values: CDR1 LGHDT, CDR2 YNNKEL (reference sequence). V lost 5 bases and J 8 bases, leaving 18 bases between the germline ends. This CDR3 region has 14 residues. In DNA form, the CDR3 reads TGTGCCAGCAGCTTAAGCAGGGGCGGCGGGGGCTACACCTTC. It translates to CASSLSRGGGGYTF.

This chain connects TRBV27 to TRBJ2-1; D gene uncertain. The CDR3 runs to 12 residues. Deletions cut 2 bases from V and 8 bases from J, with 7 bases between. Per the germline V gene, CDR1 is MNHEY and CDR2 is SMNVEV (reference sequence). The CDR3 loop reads CASSLPPYEQFF. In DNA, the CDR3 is TGTGCCAGCAGTTTACCTCCGTATGAGCAGTTCTTC.

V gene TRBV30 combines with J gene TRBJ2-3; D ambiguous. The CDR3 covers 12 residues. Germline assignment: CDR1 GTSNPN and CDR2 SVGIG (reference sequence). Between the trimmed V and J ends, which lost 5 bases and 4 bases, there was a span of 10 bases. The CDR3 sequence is CAWGNLADTQYF. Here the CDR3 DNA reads TGTGCCTGGGGTAACCTAGCAGATACGCAGTATTTT.

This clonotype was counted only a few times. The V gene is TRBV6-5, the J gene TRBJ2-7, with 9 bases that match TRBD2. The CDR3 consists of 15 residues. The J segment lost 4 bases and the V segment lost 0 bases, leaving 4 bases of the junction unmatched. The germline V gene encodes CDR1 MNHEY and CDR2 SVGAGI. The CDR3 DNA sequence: TGTGCCAGCAGTTACTCGGCACTAGCGGGTTACGAGCAGTACTTC. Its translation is CASSYSALAGYEQYF.

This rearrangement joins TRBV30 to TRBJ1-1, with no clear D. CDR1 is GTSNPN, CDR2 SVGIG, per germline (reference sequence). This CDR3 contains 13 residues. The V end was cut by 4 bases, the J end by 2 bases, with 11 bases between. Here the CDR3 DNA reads TGTGCCTGGATGCTACAGTCTAACACTGAAGCTTTCTTT. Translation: CAWMLQSNTEAFF.

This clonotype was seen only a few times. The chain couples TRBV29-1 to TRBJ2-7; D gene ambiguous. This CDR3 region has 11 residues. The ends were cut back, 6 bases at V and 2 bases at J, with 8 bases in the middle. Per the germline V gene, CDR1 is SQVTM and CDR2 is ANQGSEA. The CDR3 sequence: CSVATPYEQYF. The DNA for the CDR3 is TGCAGCGTCGCCACCCCCTACGAGCAGTACTTC.

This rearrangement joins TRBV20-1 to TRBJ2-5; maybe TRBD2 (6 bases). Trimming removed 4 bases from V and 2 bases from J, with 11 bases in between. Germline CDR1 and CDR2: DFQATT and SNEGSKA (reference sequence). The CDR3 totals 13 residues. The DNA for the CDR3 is TGCAGTGCTAACTTAGCGGTACAAGAGACCCAGTACTTC. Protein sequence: CSANLAVQETQYF.

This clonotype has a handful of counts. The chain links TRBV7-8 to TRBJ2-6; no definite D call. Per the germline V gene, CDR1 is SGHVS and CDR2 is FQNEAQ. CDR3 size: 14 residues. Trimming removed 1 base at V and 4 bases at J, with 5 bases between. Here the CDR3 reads CASSLVQGANVLTF. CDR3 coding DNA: TGTGCCAGCAGCTTAGTACAAGGGGCCAACGTCCTGACTTTC.

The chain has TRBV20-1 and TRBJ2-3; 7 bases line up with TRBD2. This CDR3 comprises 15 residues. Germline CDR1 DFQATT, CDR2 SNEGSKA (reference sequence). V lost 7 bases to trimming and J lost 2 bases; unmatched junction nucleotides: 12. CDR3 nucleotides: TGCAGTGAGAGGTCTGGCGGGAGTCCCACAGATACGCAGTATTTT. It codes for CSERSGGSPTDTQYF.

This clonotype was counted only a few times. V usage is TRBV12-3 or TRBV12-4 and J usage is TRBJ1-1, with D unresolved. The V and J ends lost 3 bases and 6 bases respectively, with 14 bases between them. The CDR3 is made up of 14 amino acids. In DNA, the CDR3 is TGTGCCAGCAGTTTCGGGGATTTCGGCTCTGAAGCTTTCTTT. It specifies CASSFGDFGSEAFF.

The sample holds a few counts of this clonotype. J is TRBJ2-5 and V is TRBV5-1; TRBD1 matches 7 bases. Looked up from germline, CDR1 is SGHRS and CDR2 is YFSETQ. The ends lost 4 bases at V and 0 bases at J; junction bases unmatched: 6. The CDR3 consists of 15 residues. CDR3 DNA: TGCGCCAGCAGCCCCTGGACAGGCGACCAAGAGACCCAGTACTTC. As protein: CASSPWTGDQETQYF.